Listed here are 14 T cell receptor beta chains from one sample, sequenced in a study of siplizumab effects on memory and regulatory T cells (dated by TCRdb to the late 2010s). Library method: the immunoSEQ multiplex PCR assay. TCRdb's version of the immuneACCESS table is confined to in-frame rearrangements and falls short of the full clone set. An unresolved V gene accounts for under half of the shortfall where checked; the remainder is of unknown origin. In all, the sample holds about 100,000 clones, and about 95% of those were seen once. 1% to 1.5% of the sample lies in the top ten. What was sequenced was non-Treg CD4+ T cells sorted from blood. This specimen's cell subset or site label, interpreted: FACS-sorted unstimulated CD4+ non-regulatory T cells. These receptors were collected from a human donor in good health.

The J gene is TRBJ1-1, the V gene TRBV18; TRBD1 matches 7 bases. Per the germline V gene, CDR1 is KGHSH and CDR2 is LQKENI. The CDR3 covers 14 residues. Trimming took 3 bases from V and 5 from J; bases not matched to a gene: 6. In nucleotides, the CDR3 is TGTGCCAGCTCACCTGGGACAGCGGAGACTGAAGCTTTCTTT. This translates into CASSPGTAETEAFF.

The V and J genes are TRBV5-1 and TRBJ1-1; D perhaps matches TRBD1 (5 bases). Germline V gene lookup returns CDR1 SGHRS and CDR2 YFSETQ. V shed 3 bases and J shed 7 bases, with 13 bases lying between them. The length of the CDR3 is 13 residues. Here the CDR3 DNA reads TGCGCCAGCAGCTCCCTGGGGGGGGGTGAAGCTTTCTTT. Translated: CASSSLGGGEAFF.

V and J are TRBV29-1 and TRBJ1-3; maybe TRBD1 (6 bases). Trimming removed 5 bases at V and 3 bases at J, with 11 bases between. This CDR3 region has 13 residues. CDR1 and CDR2 from the germline V gene are SQVTM and ANQGSEA. CDR3 amino acids: CSVKTGYGNTIYF. The CDR3 bases are TGCAGCGTTAAAACAGGGTATGGAAACACCATATATTTT.

V gene TRBV2 combines with J gene TRBJ2-3, with TRBD2 matching 7 bases. This CDR3 spans 14 amino acids. V lost 9 bases to trimming and J lost 0 bases; unmatched junction nucleotides: 6. CDR1 is SNHLY and CDR2 is FYNNEI in the germline V gene. The CDR3 bases are TGTGCCAGTTTACTAGCGACTAGCACAGATACGCAGTATTTT. Its translation is CASLLATSTDTQYF.

The chain employs TRBV7-2 and TRBJ2-3; no clear D gene. This CDR3 contains 15 residues. Germline values: CDR1 SGHTA, CDR2 FQGNSA. Trimming cost V 1 base and J 0 bases, with 8 bases left between them. CDR3 in DNA: TGTGCCAGCAGCTTAGGGGTACGCAGCACAGATACGCAGTATTTT. It specifies CASSLGVRSTDTQYF.

The chain is built from TRBV6-5 and TRBJ1-2; possibly TRBD1 for D (6 bases). Trimming shortened V by 0 bases and J by 4 bases, and 15 bases separated the two germline ends. Germline CDR1 is MNHEY and CDR2 is SVGAGI. The CDR3 length is 16 residues. In DNA, the CDR3 is TGTGCCAGCAGTTACTCTGGCAGGGGCGCCTTCTATGGCTACACCTTC. The encoded protein is CASSYSGRGAFYGYTF.

The chain links TRBV9 to TRBJ1-1, with 7 bases fitting TRBD1. The V segment lost 4 bases and the J segment 4 bases; nucleotides outside the gene matches: 7. Germline V gives CDR1 SGDLS, CDR2 YYNGEE. The CDR3 runs 14 residues. In nucleotides, the CDR3 is TGTGCCAGCAGCCCTAGCCCAGGGGGCACTGAAGCTTTCTTT. Protein: CASSPSPGGTEAFF.

The chain carries TRBV5-5 and TRBJ1-2, with 10 nucleotides matching TRBD1. J lost 0 bases, V lost 3 bases, and 5 bases had no gene match. CDR1 and CDR2 from the germline V gene are SGHKS and YYEKEE (reference sequence). CDR3 size: 16 residues. CDR3 region: CASSSGQGGTNYGYTF. The CDR3 coding sequence is TGTGCCAGCAGCTCTGGACAGGGGGGGACTAACTATGGCTACACCTTC.

In this sample, this clone turned up a few times. The rearrangement links TRBV7-8 to TRBJ2-1; D is unclear. Looked up from germline, CDR1 is SGHVS and CDR2 is FQNEAQ. The CDR3 has 13 amino acids. V lost 1 base and J lost 8, with 9 bases in between. The CDR3 loop reads CASSLGLWDEQFF. The CDR3 nucleotides read TGTGCCAGCAGCTTAGGGTTGTGGGATGAGCAGTTCTTC.

The chain has TRBV2 and TRBJ2-3, with TRBD1 matching over 7 bases. The CDR3 is made up of 13 amino acids. Germline CDR1 reads SNHLY; CDR2 reads FYNNEI. V shed 11 bases, J shed 3 bases, and the junction held 8 bases outside the gene matches. For the CDR3, the DNA is TGTGCCGGGACAAGGACAGGTACAGATACGCAGTATTTT. Translation gives CAGTRTGTDTQYF.

The V gene is TRBV5-1, the J gene TRBJ2-2; D is unclear. This CDR3 is 17 amino acids long. The V and J ends lost 1 base and 2 bases respectively, with 15 bases between them. The germline V gene encodes CDR1 SGHRS and CDR2 YFSETQ. The CDR3 DNA reads TGCGCCAGCAGCTTGAGTGTCGGGTCTTCAAACACCGGGGAGCTGTTTTTT. It is translated as CASSLSVGSSNTGELFF.

V usage is TRBV10-3 and J usage is TRBJ1-1; D is unresolved. The length of the CDR3 is 15 residues. Germline V gene sequence: CDR1 ENHRY, CDR2 SYGVKD. The V gene lost 0 bases and the J gene lost 1 base, with 9 bases spanning the gap. CDR3 loop: CAISESITQNTEAFF. The CDR3 coding sequence is TGTGCCATCAGTGAGTCGATTACACAGAACACTGAAGCTTTCTTT.

The genes are TRBV11-3 and TRBJ1-1; D is undetermined. The CDR3 loop spans 14 amino acids. The ends were cut back, 6 bases at V and 0 bases at J, with 11 bases in the middle. Germline CDR1 SGHNT, CDR2 YENEEA. In nucleotides, the CDR3 is TGTGCCAGCAGTTTGGCGGGGATGAACACTGAAGCTTTCTTT. It translates to CASSLAGMNTEAFF.

This clone is a singleton in its sample. This chain links TRBV9 with TRBJ2-2; the D gene is possibly TRBD1 (5 bases). This CDR3 spans 15 amino acids. Germline loops: CDR1 SGDLS, CDR2 YYNGEE. The V and J ends lost 0 bases and 2 bases respectively, with 8 bases between them. Written as DNA, the CDR3 is TGTGCCAGCAGCGTAGGAGACAGAAACACCGGGGAGCTGTTTTTT. Amino acid sequence: CASSVGDRNTGELFF.